This T cell receptor beta chain was recorded in a study of monozygotic twins with inflammatory bowel disease. Researchers used approximately 3.5 ug of total RNA for each TCR library. For each CDR3 protein, TCRdb gives one entry from its re-call of the 5' RACE reads, without DNA. This sample's table reports about 160,000 distinct CDR3 sequences. The receptor was isolated from a human donor with ulcerative colitis or Crohn's disease, or a healthy co-twin of an affected twin (not recorded which). Source material: blood.

This CDR3 reads CASSTFVRPEQYF. The chain carries TRBV27 and TRBJ2-7; TCRdb picks TRBD1, but there is no DNA to check that call. Per germline, CDR1 MNHEY and CDR2 SMNVEV (reference sequence). The CDR3 length is 13 residues.